The clone carrying this T cell receptor (beta chain) was found a few times. Germline CDR1 reads DFQATT; CDR2 reads SNEGSKA (reference sequence). The V and J ends lost 0 bases and 1 base, in that order; junction bases with no gene match: 4. CDR3 size: 15 residues. With a J-beta primer mix and a sample-barcoded 5' primer, a second PCR ran roughly 6 to 12 cycles. Every single cDNA molecule received a tag from a template-switch adaptor with 12 random nucleotides. Sequencing recovered at least 2.5 million CDR3-containing paired-end reads from each sample. TCRdb passed the 5' RACE reads through MiXCR, listing each CDR3 protein once. The sample has 720,000 or so distinct CDR3 sequences; roughly two fifths are singletons. The sample is drawn from a study of blood T cells in healthy people across ages.

The rearrangement joins TRBV20-1 to TRBJ2-7, with 9 bases lining up with TRBD2. The material sequenced was blood. This TCR came from a man older than 75 in good health. The CDR3 reads CSARDFTSGSYEQYF. DNA for the CDR3: TGCAGTGCTAGAGATTTCACTAGCGGGTCCTACGAGCAGTACTTC.